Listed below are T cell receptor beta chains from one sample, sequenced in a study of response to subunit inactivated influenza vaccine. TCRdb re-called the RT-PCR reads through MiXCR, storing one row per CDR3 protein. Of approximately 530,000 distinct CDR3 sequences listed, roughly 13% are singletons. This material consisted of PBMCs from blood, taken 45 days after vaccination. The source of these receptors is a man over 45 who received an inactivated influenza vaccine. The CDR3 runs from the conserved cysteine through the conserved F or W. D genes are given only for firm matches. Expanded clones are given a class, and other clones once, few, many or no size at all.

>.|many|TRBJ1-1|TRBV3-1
TGTGCCAGCAGCCAAGCGGGGATCATGAACACTGAAGCTTTCTTT
CASSQAGIMNTEAFF
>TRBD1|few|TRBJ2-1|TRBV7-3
TGTGCCAGCAGCCCCACTGCCACAGGGGTGAATGAGCAGTTCTTC
CASSPTATGVNEQFF
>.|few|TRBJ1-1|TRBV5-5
TGTGCCAGCAGCTTGCTGAGGGGGAGGGCTGAAGCTTTCTTT
CASSLLRGRAEAFF
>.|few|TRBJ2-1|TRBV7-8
TGTGCCAGCAGCTTAGAAAGCAATGAGCAGTTCTTC
CASSLESNEQFF
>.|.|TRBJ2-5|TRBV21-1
TGTGCCAGCAGCTCCCGGACTAGCGAAGAGACCCAGTACTTC
CASSSRTSEETQYF
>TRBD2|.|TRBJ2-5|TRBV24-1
TGTGCCACCAGTGATCCCGTTCGGAGCGGGGCTGAGACCCAGTACTTC
CATSDPVRSGAETQYF
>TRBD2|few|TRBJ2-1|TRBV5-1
TGCGCCAGCAGCTTGGAGCGGGGTTTTGAGCAGTTCTTC
CASSLERGFEQFF
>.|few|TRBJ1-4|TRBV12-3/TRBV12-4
TGTGCCAGCAGTGCCAGATCAGACAGGCTTCATGAAAAACTGTTTTTT
CASSARSDRLHEKLFF
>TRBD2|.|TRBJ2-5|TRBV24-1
TGTGCCACCAGTGATTTGGGCCTAGCGGGGGGAAAAGAGACCCAGTACTTC
CATSDLGLAGGKETQYF
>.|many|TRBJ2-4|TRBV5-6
TGTGCCAGCAGCACCGGGACCCCGCAAAACATTCAGTACTTC
CASSTGTPQNIQYF
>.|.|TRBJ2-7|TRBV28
TGTGCCAGCAGTTTGCGGCTACGCGAGCAGTACTTC
CASSLRLREQYF
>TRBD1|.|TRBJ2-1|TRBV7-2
TGTGCCAGCAGCCCACAGGGGGCGCGGGGAAGAAAGCACTTCTTC
CASSPQGARGRKHFF
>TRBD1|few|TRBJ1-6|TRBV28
TGTGCCAGCAGTTTAAAGGGACAGGTTCAGTCACCCCTCCACTTT
CASSLKGQVQSPLHF
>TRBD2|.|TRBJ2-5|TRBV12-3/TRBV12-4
TGTGCCAGCAGTACTTCAAGCGGGAGTGGGGAGACCCAGTACTTC
CASSTSSGSGETQYF
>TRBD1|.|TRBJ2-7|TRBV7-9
TGTGCCAGCAGCCCCCTAACAGGGGCTAACTACGAGCAGTACTTC
CASSPLTGANYEQYF
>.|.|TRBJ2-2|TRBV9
TGTGCCAGCAGCGGCGGGACCGCCTCCGGGGAGCTGTTTTTT
CASSGGTASGELFF
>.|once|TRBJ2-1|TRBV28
TGTGCCAGCAGTTATGGGAGTGGGGGCTTCGATGAGCAGTTCTTC
CASSYGSGGFDEQFF
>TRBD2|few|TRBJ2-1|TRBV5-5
TGTGCCAGCAGCTCTCTTCCACCTAGCGGGGGGGCCGATGAGCAGTTCTTC
CASSSLPPSGGADEQFF
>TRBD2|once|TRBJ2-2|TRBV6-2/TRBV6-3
TGTGCCAGCAGTTACTCTTCTAGCGGGGGGCAAAACACCGGGGAGCTGTTTTTT
CASSYSSSGGQNTGELFF
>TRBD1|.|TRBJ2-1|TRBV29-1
TGCAGCGTTGAGACAGGGGAAGCCTACAATGAGCAGTTCTTC
CSVETGEAYNEQFF
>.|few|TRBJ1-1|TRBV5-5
TGTGCCAGCAGCTTAAACAGCCCAGGGGAAGCTTTCTTT
CASSLNSPGEAFF
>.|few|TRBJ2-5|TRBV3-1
TGTGCCAGCAGCCCCCAACTCAGCACCGAGACCCAGTACTTC
CASSPQLSTETQYF
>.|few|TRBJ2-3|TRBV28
TGTGCCAGCAGTCTCTCCCTAGACCGGGACTTGGGGGGTACGCAGTATTTT
CASSLSLDRDLGGTQYF
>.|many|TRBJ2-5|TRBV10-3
TGTGCCATCAGTGTTTCAAGCCGAGAGACCCAGTACTTC
CAISVSSRETQYF
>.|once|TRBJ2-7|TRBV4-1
TGCGCCAGCAGCCAAGATCTTAACAATTACGAGCAGTACTTC
CASSQDLNNYEQYF
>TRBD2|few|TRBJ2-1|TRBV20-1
TGCAGTCCCGGGACTAGCGGAGGGAGCTCCTACAATGAGCAGTTCTTC
CSPGTSGGSSYNEQFF
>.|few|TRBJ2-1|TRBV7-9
TGTGCCAGCAGCCAAATTGGGGGGAGGAGAAATGAGCAGTTCTTC
CASSQIGGRRNEQFF
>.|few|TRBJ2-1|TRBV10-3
TGTGCCATCAGTGACCCGCCAGGGATATTGAATGAGCAGTTCTTC
CAISDPPGILNEQFF
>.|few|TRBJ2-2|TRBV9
TGTGCCAGCAGCGTAGCCGGGACAAGGAACACCGGGGAGCTGTTTTTT
CASSVAGTRNTGELFF
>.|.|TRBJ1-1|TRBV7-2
TGTGCCAGCAGCGGATGGGGTAACACTGAAGCTTTCTTT
CASSGWGNTEAFF
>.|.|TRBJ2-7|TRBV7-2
TGTGCCAGCACGATAGAGGGGTACGAGCAGTACTTC
CASTIEGYEQYF
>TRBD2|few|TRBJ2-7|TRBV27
TGTGCCAGCAGGAAGGGACTAGCGGGGGACGAGCAGTACTTC
CASRKGLAGDEQYF
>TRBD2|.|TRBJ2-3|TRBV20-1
TGCAGTGCTTGCAAGGGACTAGATTTTTTTGATACGCAGTATTTT
CSACKGLDFFDTQYF
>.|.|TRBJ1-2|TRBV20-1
TGCAGTGTCCGACAGAGTAACTATGGCTACACCTTC
CSVRQSNYGYTF
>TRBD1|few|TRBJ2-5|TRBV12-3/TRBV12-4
TGTGCCAGCAGACCCGATCCTCGCAGGACAGGTTTTCAAGAGACCCAGTACTTC
CASRPDPRRTGFQETQYF
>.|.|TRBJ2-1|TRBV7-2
TGTGCCAGCCAAGCTCTTACCGACTCCTACAATGAGCAGTTCTTC
CASQALTDSYNEQFF
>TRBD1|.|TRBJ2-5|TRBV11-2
TGTGCCAGCAGCGCAGGACCAGACAGGGGGCGCGGGGAGACCCAGTACTTC
CASSAGPDRGRGETQYF
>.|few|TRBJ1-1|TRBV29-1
TGCAGCGTTAAGGGAGGGGTGGTTGAAGCTTTCTTT
CSVKGGVVEAFF
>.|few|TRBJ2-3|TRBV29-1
TGCAGCGTTGAAGATGAGTTAGACAGAGGGAGCACAGATACGCAGTATTTT
CSVEDELDRGSTDTQYF
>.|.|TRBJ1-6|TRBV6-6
TGTACCAGCCTTGGGGGCGGATCACCCCTCCACTTT
CTSLGGGSPLHF
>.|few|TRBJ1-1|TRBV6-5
TGTGCCAGCAGTTACCCGACAGGTCGGAACACTGAAGCTTTCTTT
CASSYPTGRNTEAFF
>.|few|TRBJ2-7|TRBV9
TGTGCCAGCAGCGTCGGGGGTAACAGCCACGAGCAGTACTTC
CASSVGGNSHEQYF
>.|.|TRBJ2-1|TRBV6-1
TGTGCCAGCAGCCCGAGGCCAGGGGGGATAAACAATGAGCAGTTCTTC
CASSPRPGGINNEQFF
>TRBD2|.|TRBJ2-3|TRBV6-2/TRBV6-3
TGTGCCACCCGAGCTAGCGGGGGCGGAGCAGATACGCAGTATTTT
CATRASGGGADTQYF
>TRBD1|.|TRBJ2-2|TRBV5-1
TGCGCCAGCAGCCCCTGGGGACAGGGGAAGACCGGGGAGCTGTTTTTT
CASSPWGQGKTGELFF
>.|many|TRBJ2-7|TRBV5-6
TGTGCCAGCAGCAAACCCGCCCACGAGCAGTACTTC
CASSKPAHEQYF
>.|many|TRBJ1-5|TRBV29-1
TGCAGCGTCGTTGGGGACCCCAATCAGCCCCAGCATTTT
CSVVGDPNQPQHF
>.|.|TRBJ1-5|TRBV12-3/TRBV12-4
TGTGCCAGCACCCCGGCGGCAGCAAATCAGCCCCAGCATTTT
CASTPAAANQPQHF
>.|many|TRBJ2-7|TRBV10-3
TGTGCCATCAGTGAGGACCGACAGATAAGCTACTTC
CAISEDRQISYF
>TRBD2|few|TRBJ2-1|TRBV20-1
TGCAGTGGTAGCGGAAGGCTCGGGGGGAATGAGCAGTTCTTC
CSGSGRLGGNEQFF
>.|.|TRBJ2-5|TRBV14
TGTGCCAGCAGCCGAGGGAAGGTCGAGACCCAGTACTTC
CASSRGKVETQYF
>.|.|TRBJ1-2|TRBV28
TGTGCCAGCAGTTTATTTTGGCAGGGAGGAATCGGCTACACCTTC
CASSLFWQGGIGYTF
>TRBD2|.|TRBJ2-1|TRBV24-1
TGTGCCACCAGTGATTTCGCGGTGGGCGGGAGGTATGAGCAGTTCTTC
CATSDFAVGGRYEQFF
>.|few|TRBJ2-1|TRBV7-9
TGTGCCAGCAGCCCCAGGGGGCGGGGGAGCTCCTACAATGAGCAGTTCTTC
CASSPRGRGSSYNEQFF